The present T cell receptor (beta chain) was sequenced within a study of blood T cell repertoires in COVID-19. Looking at the study overall: Donors in the United States, Italy and Spain gave samples during acute or convalescent COVID-19. T cells, B-cell-depleted T cells, or PBMCs provided the cDNA or gDNA that served as material.

Germline CDR1 SEHNR, CDR2 FQNEAQ (reference sequence). This CDR3 is 17 amino acids long. The V end lost 7 bases, the J end lost 2 bases, and 22 bases lay between the germline ends. In the study's own analysis: Scientists estimated how many nucleated cells there were by amplifying reference gene primers. The assay was immunoSEQ multiplex PCR, and TCRdb's table has in-frame clones only and misses some. V and J calls and clone size are those listed in that table; D and trimming were worked out from the DNA. This table has 90,000 to 150,000 clones, about 86% appearing once. The chain carries TRBV7-9 and TRBJ2-3; a weak D match, TRBD1 (6 bases). Material: peripheral blood. The sequence derives from a woman between 45 and 65 years old with active or convalescent COVID-19. The CDR3 DNA sequence: TGTGCCAGCACCTCACCCCCCCGGGACATTGACACAGATACGCAGTATTTT. Protein: CASTSPPRDIDTDTQYF.